These T cell receptor beta chains were read from a single sample in a study of shared clonotypes between healthy human individuals. Produced via immunoSEQ multiplex PCR; TCRdb's table is partial and in-frame only. The profile shows some 2.1 million clones, 85% to 95% of them singletons. The sequencing input was naive CD4+ T cells sorted from blood. The source of these receptors is a man aged 18 to 30 in good health. CDR3s include the opening cysteine and the closing phenylalanine or tryptophan. The order of the fields is clone size, J gene, D gene, V gene, CDR3 protein, CDR3 DNA. D genes are given only for firm matches. A row's size may be missing; if present it is once, few, many or a size class.

abundance: -
j_gene: TRBJ2-2
d_gene: TRBD2
v_gene: TRBV2
CDR3aa: CASRGLAGVGELFF
CDR3nt: TGTGCCAGCAGGGGACTAGCGGGAGTCGGGGAGCTGTTTTTT

abundance: -
j_gene: TRBJ2-7
d_gene: -
v_gene: TRBV27
CDR3aa: CASSLGPPKLYEQYF
CDR3nt: TGTGCCAGCAGTTTAGGTCCCCCGAAGCTCTACGAGCAGTACTTC

abundance: -
j_gene: TRBJ2-7
d_gene: TRBD1
v_gene: TRBV11-2
CDR3aa: CASSRTGYEQYF
CDR3nt: TGTGCCAGCAGCAGGACAGGGTACGAGCAGTACTTC

abundance: -
j_gene: TRBJ1-4
d_gene: -
v_gene: TRBV28
CDR3aa: CASSSPGAGEGEKLFF
CDR3nt: TGTGCCAGCAGTTCGCCGGGAGCCGGGGAGGGTGAAAAACTGTTTTTT

abundance: -
j_gene: TRBJ2-7
d_gene: -
v_gene: TRBV6-5
CDR3aa: CASSYSRNLGNEQYF
CDR3nt: TGTGCCAGCAGTTACTCCAGGAACTTAGGCAACGAGCAGTACTTC

abundance: -
j_gene: TRBJ2-1
d_gene: TRBD2
v_gene: TRBV10-3
CDR3aa: CATKTQLAGMENEQFF
CDR3nt: TGTGCCACCAAAACCCAACTAGCGGGAATGGAAAATGAGCAGTTCTTC

abundance: once
j_gene: TRBJ1-1
d_gene: -
v_gene: TRBV29-1
CDR3aa: CSVLKGLAAFF
CDR3nt: TGCAGCGTCCTGAAGGGATTAGCAGCTTTCTTT

abundance: -
j_gene: TRBJ2-3
d_gene: -
v_gene: TRBV27
CDR3aa: CASSPSGWASTDTQYF
CDR3nt: TGTGCCAGCAGTCCCTCTGGTTGGGCTAGCACAGATACGCAGTATTTT

abundance: once
j_gene: TRBJ1-6
d_gene: -
v_gene: TRBV30
CDR3aa: CAWNSVLNYNSPLHF
CDR3nt: TGTGCCTGGAATTCAGTCCTTAACTATAATTCACCCCTCCACTTT

abundance: -
j_gene: TRBJ2-7
d_gene: -
v_gene: TRBV7-9
CDR3aa: CASSLAGPYEQYF
CDR3nt: TGTGCCAGCAGCTTAGCCGGTCCCTACGAGCAGTACTTC

abundance: -
j_gene: TRBJ1-1
d_gene: TRBD1
v_gene: TRBV7-3
CDR3aa: CASSLSGTVNTEAFF
CDR3nt: TGTGCCAGCAGCTTAAGTGGGACAGTGAACACTGAAGCTTTCTTT

abundance: many
j_gene: TRBJ2-7
d_gene: -
v_gene: TRBV29-1
CDR3aa: CSVEIQSYEQYF
CDR3nt: TGCAGCGTTGAAATCCAGTCCTACGAGCAGTACTTC

abundance: -
j_gene: TRBJ1-5
d_gene: -
v_gene: TRBV7-6
CDR3aa: CASSLGPGNLPQHF
CDR3nt: TGTGCCAGCAGCTTAGGTCCAGGGAATTTGCCCCAGCATTTT

abundance: -
j_gene: TRBJ2-5
d_gene: -
v_gene: TRBV5-1
CDR3aa: CASSSTSRQEETQYF
CDR3nt: TGCGCCAGCAGCTCAACTTCTCGGCAGGAGGAGACCCAGTACTTC

abundance: -
j_gene: TRBJ2-5
d_gene: -
v_gene: TRBV6-5
CDR3aa: CASSYSMKGVGETQYF
CDR3nt: TGTGCCAGCAGTTACTCGATGAAGGGGGTTGGTGAGACCCAGTACTTC

abundance: -
j_gene: TRBJ2-5
d_gene: -
v_gene: TRBV5-1
CDR3aa: CASSFRQKETQYF
CDR3nt: TGCGCCAGCAGCTTTCGGCAGAAAGAGACCCAGTACTTC

abundance: -
j_gene: TRBJ2-7
d_gene: TRBD2
v_gene: TRBV5-1
CDR3aa: CASSRRNGLAYEQYF
CDR3nt: TGCGCCAGCAGCCGCAGGAACGGACTAGCTTACGAGCAGTACTTC

abundance: -
j_gene: TRBJ2-3
d_gene: -
v_gene: TRBV6-5
CDR3aa: CASSSSGAATDTQYF
CDR3nt: TGTGCCAGCAGTTCCTCTGGGGCAGCGACAGATACGCAGTATTTT

abundance: -
j_gene: TRBJ2-1
d_gene: -
v_gene: TRBV9
CDR3aa: CASSVSDYNEQFF
CDR3nt: TGTGCCAGCAGCGTGTCGGATTACAATGAGCAGTTCTTC

abundance: -
j_gene: TRBJ1-1
d_gene: -
v_gene: TRBV9
CDR3aa: CASSVGLSIMNTEAFF
CDR3nt: TGTGCCAGCAGCGTAGGACTGTCGATAATGAACACTGAAGCTTTCTTT

abundance: -
j_gene: TRBJ2-7
d_gene: -
v_gene: TRBV5-6
CDR3aa: CASSGPGLSITYEQYF
CDR3nt: TGTGCCAGCAGCGGACCGGGACTCAGCATCACCTACGAGCAGTACTTC

abundance: once
j_gene: TRBJ2-1
d_gene: TRBD2
v_gene: TRBV28
CDR3aa: CASKAGGYNEQFF
CDR3nt: TGTGCCAGCAAGGCGGGGGGATACAATGAGCAGTTCTTC

abundance: -
j_gene: TRBJ1-6
d_gene: TRBD1
v_gene: TRBV6-6
CDR3aa: CASRGEGQGRSPLHF
CDR3nt: TGTGCCAGCAGAGGAGAGGGACAGGGTCGGTCACCCCTCCACTTT

abundance: -
j_gene: TRBJ2-5
d_gene: -
v_gene: TRBV5-1
CDR3aa: CASSSQGSKYQETQYF
CDR3nt: TGCGCCAGCAGCTCCCAGGGTTCAAAGTACCAAGAGACCCAGTACTTC

abundance: -
j_gene: TRBJ2-5
d_gene: TRBD1
v_gene: TRBV5-4
CDR3aa: CASSSTGGFQETQYF
CDR3nt: TGTGCCAGCAGCTCGACAGGGGGCTTTCAAGAGACCCAGTACTTC

abundance: -
j_gene: TRBJ2-3
d_gene: TRBD2
v_gene: TRBV7-9
CDR3aa: CASGTSGTGDTQYF
CDR3nt: TGTGCCAGCGGGACTAGCGGGACCGGAGATACGCAGTATTTT

abundance: -
j_gene: TRBJ2-1
d_gene: -
v_gene: TRBV6-5
CDR3aa: CASRTGGNSYNEQFF
CDR3nt: TGTGCCAGCAGGACTGGCGGGAACTCCTACAATGAGCAGTTCTTC

abundance: -
j_gene: TRBJ2-7
d_gene: TRBD1
v_gene: TRBV11-2
CDR3aa: CASRDTQGAFNEQYF
CDR3nt: TGTGCCAGCAGAGACACACAGGGGGCATTCAACGAGCAGTACTTC

abundance: -
j_gene: TRBJ2-3
d_gene: TRBD2
v_gene: TRBV4-2
CDR3aa: CASSQSYLAGGRNTDTQYF
CDR3nt: TGTGCCAGCAGCCAATCATACCTAGCGGGGGGGCGGAACACAGATACGCAGTATTTT

abundance: -
j_gene: TRBJ1-4
d_gene: -
v_gene: TRBV11-2
CDR3aa: CASSLRATNEKLFF
CDR3nt: TGTGCCAGCAGCTTAAGGGCAACTAATGAAAAACTGTTTTTT

abundance: -
j_gene: TRBJ2-1
d_gene: TRBD2
v_gene: TRBV11-2
CDR3aa: CASSPYPGLGYTNEQFF
CDR3nt: TGTGCCAGCAGCCCATACCCCGGACTAGGATATACCAATGAGCAGTTCTTC

abundance: -
j_gene: TRBJ2-1
d_gene: TRBD1
v_gene: TRBV15
CDR3aa: CATRPLGGTGLFF
CDR3nt: TGTGCCACCAGACCCCTAGGGGGGACAGGGCTGTTCTTC

abundance: -
j_gene: TRBJ2-7
d_gene: -
v_gene: TRBV19
CDR3aa: CASSTQGPYEQYF
CDR3nt: TGTGCCAGTAGTACCCAGGGTCCCTACGAGCAGTACTTC

abundance: -
j_gene: TRBJ2-3
d_gene: -
v_gene: TRBV7-9
CDR3aa: CASSFAGSDTQYF
CDR3nt: TGTGCCAGCAGCTTCGCTGGGTCGGATACGCAGTATTTT

abundance: -
j_gene: TRBJ2-5
d_gene: -
v_gene: TRBV18
CDR3aa: CASSPIGAGGYQETQYF
CDR3nt: TGTGCCAGCTCACCGATAGGAGCAGGAGGGTACCAAGAGACCCAGTACTTC

abundance: once
j_gene: TRBJ1-1
d_gene: -
v_gene: TRBV6-1
CDR3aa: CASSRTGNTEAFF
CDR3nt: TGTGCCAGCAGTAGGACGGGCAACACTGAAGCTTTCTTT